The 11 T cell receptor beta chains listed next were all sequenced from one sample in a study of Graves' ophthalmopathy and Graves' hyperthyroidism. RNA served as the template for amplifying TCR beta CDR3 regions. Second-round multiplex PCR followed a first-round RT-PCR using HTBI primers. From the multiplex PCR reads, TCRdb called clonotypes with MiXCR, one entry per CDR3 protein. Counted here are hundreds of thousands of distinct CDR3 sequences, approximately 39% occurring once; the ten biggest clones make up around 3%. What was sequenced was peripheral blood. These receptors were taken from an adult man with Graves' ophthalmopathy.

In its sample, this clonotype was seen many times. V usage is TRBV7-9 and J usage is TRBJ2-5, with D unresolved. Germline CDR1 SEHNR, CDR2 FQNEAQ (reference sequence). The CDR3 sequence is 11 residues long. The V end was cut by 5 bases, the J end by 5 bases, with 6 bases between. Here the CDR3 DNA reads TGTGCCAGCAGCCCCCTGGAGACCCAGTACTTC. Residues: CASSPLETQYF. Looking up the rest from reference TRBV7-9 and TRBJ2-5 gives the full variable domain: DTGVSQNPRHKITKRGQNVTFRCDPISEHNRLYWYRQTLGQGPEFLTYFQNEAQLEKSRLLSDRFSAERPKGSFSTLEIQRTEQGDSAMYLCASSPLETQYFGPGTRLLVL.

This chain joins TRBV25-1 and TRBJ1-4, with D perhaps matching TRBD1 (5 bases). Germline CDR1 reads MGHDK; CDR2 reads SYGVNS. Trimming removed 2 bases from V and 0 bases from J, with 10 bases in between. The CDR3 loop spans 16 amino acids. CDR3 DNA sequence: TGTGCCAGCAGTGAAGCAGGACAAGCAACTAATGAAAAACTGTTTTTT. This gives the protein CASSEAGQATNEKLFF.

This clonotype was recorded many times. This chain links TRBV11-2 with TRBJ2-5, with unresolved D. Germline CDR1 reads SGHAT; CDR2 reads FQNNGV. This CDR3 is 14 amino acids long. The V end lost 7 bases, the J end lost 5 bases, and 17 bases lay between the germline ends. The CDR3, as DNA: TGTGCCAGCACCACGCAAAGCCCCGGGGAGACCCAGTACTTC. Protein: CASTTQSPGETQYF.

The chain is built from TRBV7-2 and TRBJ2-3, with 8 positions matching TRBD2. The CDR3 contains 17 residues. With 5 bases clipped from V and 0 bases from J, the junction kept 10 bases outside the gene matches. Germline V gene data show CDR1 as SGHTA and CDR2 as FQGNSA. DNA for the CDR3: TGTGCCAGCAGCCAGAGGGGGGCTAGCGGGAGCACAGATACGCAGTATTTT. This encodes CASSQRGASGSTDTQYF.

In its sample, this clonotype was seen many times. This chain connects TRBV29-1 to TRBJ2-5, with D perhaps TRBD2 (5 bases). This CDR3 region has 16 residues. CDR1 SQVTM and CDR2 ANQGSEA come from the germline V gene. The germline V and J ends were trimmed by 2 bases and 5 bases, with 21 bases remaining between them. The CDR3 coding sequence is TGCAGCGTTGAACGGGGTTGGGGAGTAAGGTCGGAGACCCAGTACTTC. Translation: CSVERGWGVRSETQYF.

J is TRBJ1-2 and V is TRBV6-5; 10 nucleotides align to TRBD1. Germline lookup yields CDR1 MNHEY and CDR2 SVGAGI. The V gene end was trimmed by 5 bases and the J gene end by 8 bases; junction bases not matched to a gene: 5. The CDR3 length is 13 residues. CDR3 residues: CASSKTGGLGYTF. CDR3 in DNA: TGTGCCAGCAGTAAGACAGGGGGCCTAGGCTACACCTTC.

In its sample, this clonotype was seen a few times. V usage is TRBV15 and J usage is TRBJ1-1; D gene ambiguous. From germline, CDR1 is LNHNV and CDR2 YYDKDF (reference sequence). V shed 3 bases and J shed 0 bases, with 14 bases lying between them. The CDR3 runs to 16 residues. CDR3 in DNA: TGTGCCACCAGCAGCGGGATCGACCACATGAACACTGAAGCTTTCTTT. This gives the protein CATSSGIDHMNTEAFF.

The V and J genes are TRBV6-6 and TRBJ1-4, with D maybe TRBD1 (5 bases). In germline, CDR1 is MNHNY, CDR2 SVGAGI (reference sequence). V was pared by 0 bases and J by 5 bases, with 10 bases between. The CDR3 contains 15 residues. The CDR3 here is CASSYSRQRNEKLFF. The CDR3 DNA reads TGTGCCAGCAGTTACTCGAGACAGAGAAATGAAAAACTGTTTTTT.

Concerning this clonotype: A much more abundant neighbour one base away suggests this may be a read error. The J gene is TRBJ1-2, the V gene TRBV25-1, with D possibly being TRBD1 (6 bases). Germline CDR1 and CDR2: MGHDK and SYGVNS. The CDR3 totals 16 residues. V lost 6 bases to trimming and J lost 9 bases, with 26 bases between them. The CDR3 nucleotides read TGTGCCAGCAGCCATAAAACTCAGGGGCTATTGAAAAGCTACACCTTC. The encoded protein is CASSHKTQGLLKSYTF.

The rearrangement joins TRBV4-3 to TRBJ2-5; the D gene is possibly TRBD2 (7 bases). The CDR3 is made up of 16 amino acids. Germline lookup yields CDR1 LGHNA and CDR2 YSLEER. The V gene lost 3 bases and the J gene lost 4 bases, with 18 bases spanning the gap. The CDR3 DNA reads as TGCGCCAGCAGCCAGTTGGGAGGGGGGGCGCGAGAGACCCAGTACTTC. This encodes CASSQLGGGARETQYF.

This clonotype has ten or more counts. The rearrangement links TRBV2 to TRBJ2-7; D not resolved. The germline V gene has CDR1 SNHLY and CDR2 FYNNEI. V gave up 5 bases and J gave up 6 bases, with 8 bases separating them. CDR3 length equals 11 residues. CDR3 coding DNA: TGTGCCAGCAGTCCGTATTCCGAGCAGTACTTC. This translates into CASSPYSEQYF.